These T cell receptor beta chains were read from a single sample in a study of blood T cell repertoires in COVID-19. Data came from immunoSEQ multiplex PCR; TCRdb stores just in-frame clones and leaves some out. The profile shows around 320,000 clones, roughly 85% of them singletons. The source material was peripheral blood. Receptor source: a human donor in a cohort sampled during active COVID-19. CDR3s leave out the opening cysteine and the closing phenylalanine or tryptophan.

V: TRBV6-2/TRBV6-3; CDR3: ASSYVGRETEAF
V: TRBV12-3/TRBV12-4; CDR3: ASTHRRDGELF
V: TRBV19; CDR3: ASNQGAKYGYT
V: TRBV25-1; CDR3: ASSAGHITDTQY
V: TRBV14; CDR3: ASSQNRERY
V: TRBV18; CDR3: ASSPFTGLQAF
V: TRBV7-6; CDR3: ASSKGGARADTQY
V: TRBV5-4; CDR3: ASSLTGEETQY
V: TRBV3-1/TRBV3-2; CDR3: ASSQREVVDNEQF
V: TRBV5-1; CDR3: ASSLFAGGNTGELF
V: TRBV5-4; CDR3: ASSPPGVRSSYEQY
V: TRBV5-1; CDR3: ASSANKPGSYNEQF
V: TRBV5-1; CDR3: ATRTDLPYEQY
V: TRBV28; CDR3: ASSSPLQPQH
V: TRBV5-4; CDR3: ASSLGTKLAKNIQY
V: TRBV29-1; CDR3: SVVTGGIEKLF
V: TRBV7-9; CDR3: ASSLQPGVGANVLT
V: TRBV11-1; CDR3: ASSRLTGVNEAF
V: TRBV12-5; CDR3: ASGLSQGGYRASNEKLF
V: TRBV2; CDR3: ASSERGGNEQF
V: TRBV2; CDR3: ASSEQGIDYGYT
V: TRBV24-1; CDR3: ATSHGMGTEAF